Sequencing of this T cell receptor (beta chain) was carried out in a study of beta chain features in type 1 diabetes. At the level of the study: Healthy donors, compared against patients, showed similar age, gender and cell yields.

Overall study results and limits: Shorter TCRB CDR3s, moderately but significantly so, marked every one of the four CD4+ subsets in Type 1 diabetes patients. Naive, central memory and Treg TCRB repertoires seemed to resemble each other more closely in patients than they did in healthy donors.

TCRB transcripts that were expressed got sequenced, as all of the isolated RNA had been reverse transcribed. The repertoire was sequenced with immunoSEQ multiplex PCR; TCRdb's copy has only in-frame clones and lacks some. The table includes about 700,000 clones, roughly an eighth detected once. Markers CD45RO/CCR7/CD25/CD127/CD95/CD27 served to sort CD4+ naive, central memory, regulatory and stem cell-like memory cells. As regards this clone: Its target is unknown.

The TCR originated in a man younger than 35 with type 1 diabetes. Material for sequencing was naive CD4+ T cells from blood.

CDR3 region: CASMNPNSGANVLTF. The CDR3 nucleotides read TGTGCCAGCATGAACCCTAACTCTGGGGCCAACGTCCTGACTTTC. The rearrangement joins TRBV6-1 to TRBJ2-6; D ambiguous. From germline, CDR1 is MNHNS and CDR2 SASEGT. Trimming pared 7 bases from V and 0 bases from J, leaving 10 bases between. There are 15 residues in the CDR3.